The rows below give T cell receptor beta chains drawn from one sample of a study of cytomegalovirus exposure and HLA in healthy donors. Measured with immunoSEQ multiplex PCR; TCRdb has only the in-frame clones, and not every one. The profile shows around 170,000 clones, more than 75% of them singletons. The sample taken for sequencing was PBMCs. These receptors were obtained from a woman under 30 in good health and CMV-seronegative. Both conserved end residues are part of each CDR3. The order of the fields is D gene, clone size, V gene, J gene, CDR3 protein, CDR3 DNA. The D gene is left open where the match is weak. The size field is filled for only some rows; it gives once, few, many or a size class.

D gene: NA; clone size: NA; V gene: TRBV11-2; J gene: TRBJ2-6; CDR3 protein: CASRRIRGSGANVLTF; CDR3 DNA: TGTGCCAGCAGACGGATTAGAGGCTCTGGGGCCAACGTCCTGACTTTC
D gene: TRBD1; clone size: few; V gene: TRBV5-5; J gene: TRBJ1-4; CDR3 protein: CASSLTGEKLFF; CDR3 DNA: TGTGCCAGCAGTTTGACAGGGGAAAAACTGTTTTTT
D gene: NA; clone size: NA; V gene: TRBV5-1; J gene: TRBJ2-7; CDR3 protein: CASSLGLDYEQYF; CDR3 DNA: TGCGCCAGCAGCCTGGGACTGGACTACGAGCAGTACTTC
D gene: TRBD1; clone size: NA; V gene: TRBV5-1; J gene: TRBJ2-7; CDR3 protein: CASSRPDRGKYEQYF; CDR3 DNA: TGCGCCAGCAGCCGCCCGGACAGGGGCAAATACGAGCAGTACTTC
D gene: NA; clone size: NA; V gene: TRBV4-2; J gene: TRBJ2-1; CDR3 protein: CASSQEVAGPYNEQFF; CDR3 DNA: TGTGCCAGCAGCCAAGAAGTCGCGGGGCCCTACAATGAGCAGTTCTTC
D gene: NA; clone size: NA; V gene: TRBV7-2; J gene: TRBJ2-1; CDR3 protein: CASSFYEQFF; CDR3 DNA: TGTGCCAGCAGCTTCTATGAGCAGTTCTTC
D gene: NA; clone size: NA; V gene: TRBV7-2; J gene: TRBJ1-2; CDR3 protein: CASSPLGGGAPNYGYTF; CDR3 DNA: TGTGCCAGCAGCCCTCTCGGTGGGGGCGCCCCGAACTATGGCTACACCTTC
D gene: TRBD1; clone size: NA; V gene: TRBV6-5; J gene: TRBJ1-1; CDR3 protein: CANIYRGRTEAFF; CDR3 DNA: TGTGCCAACATATACAGGGGTCGAACTGAAGCTTTCTTT
D gene: TRBD1; clone size: NA; V gene: TRBV4-1; J gene: TRBJ1-5; CDR3 protein: CASSLGTGVNQPQHF; CDR3 DNA: TGCGCCAGCAGCCTGGGGACAGGGGTAAATCAGCCCCAGCATTTT
D gene: TRBD1; clone size: NA; V gene: TRBV5-1; J gene: TRBJ1-4; CDR3 protein: CASRQGQGLPNEKLFF; CDR3 DNA: TGCGCCAGCAGACAGGGACAGGGCCTTCCTAATGAAAAACTGTTTTTT
D gene: NA; clone size: NA; V gene: TRBV5-5; J gene: TRBJ1-2; CDR3 protein: CASSLLGDYGYTF; CDR3 DNA: TGTGCCAGCAGCCTCCTAGGGGATTATGGCTACACCTTC
D gene: NA; clone size: NA; V gene: TRBV19; J gene: TRBJ1-2; CDR3 protein: CASSISDYGYTF; CDR3 DNA: TGTGCCAGTAGTATTTCTGACTATGGCTACACCTTC
D gene: NA; clone size: NA; V gene: TRBV11-2; J gene: TRBJ1-4; CDR3 protein: CASSLARNRNEKLFF; CDR3 DNA: TGTGCCAGCAGCTTAGCCAGGAACCGTAATGAAAAACTGTTTTTT
D gene: TRBD1; clone size: NA; V gene: TRBV11-2; J gene: TRBJ2-1; CDR3 protein: CASSPGTGGGYEQFF; CDR3 DNA: TGTGCCAGCAGCCCGGGGACAGGGGGCGGCTATGAGCAGTTCTTC
D gene: NA; clone size: NA; V gene: TRBV4-1; J gene: TRBJ1-3; CDR3 protein: CASSQAEISGNTIYF; CDR3 DNA: TGCGCCAGCAGCCAAGCCGAGATTTCCGGAAACACCATATATTTT
D gene: NA; clone size: few; V gene: TRBV7-9; J gene: TRBJ2-1; CDR3 protein: CASSLGGGQFF; CDR3 DNA: TGTGCCAGCAGCTTAGGAGGGGGGCAGTTCTTC
D gene: NA; clone size: NA; V gene: TRBV7-3; J gene: TRBJ1-5; CDR3 protein: CASSFSGGPHQPQHF; CDR3 DNA: TGTGCCAGCAGCTTCTCCGGGGGTCCTCATCAGCCCCAGCATTTT
D gene: NA; clone size: once; V gene: TRBV5-4; J gene: TRBJ1-3; CDR3 protein: CASSLGTALNTIYF; CDR3 DNA: TGTGCCAGCAGCTTGGGGACAGCCTTAAACACCATATATTTT
D gene: TRBD1; clone size: NA; V gene: TRBV7-8; J gene: TRBJ2-1; CDR3 protein: CASSLGGGRNNEQFF; CDR3 DNA: TGTGCCAGCAGCTTAGGAGGGGGCCGAAACAATGAGCAGTTCTTC
D gene: NA; clone size: NA; V gene: TRBV27; J gene: TRBJ2-3; CDR3 protein: CASSTGITDTQYF; CDR3 DNA: TGTGCCAGCAGTACCGGGATCACAGATACGCAGTATTTT
D gene: NA; clone size: NA; V gene: TRBV5-4; J gene: TRBJ1-2; CDR3 protein: CASSPAGDGYTF; CDR3 DNA: TGTGCCAGCAGCCCGGCAGGGGACGGCTACACCTTC
D gene: TRBD1; clone size: NA; V gene: TRBV5-1; J gene: TRBJ2-7; CDR3 protein: CASSSSGQGAHEQYF; CDR3 DNA: TGCGCCAGCAGCTCGTCGGGACAGGGGGCGCACGAGCAGTACTTC
D gene: TRBD1; clone size: NA; V gene: TRBV12-5; J gene: TRBJ1-1; CDR3 protein: CASELTGFAFF; CDR3 DNA: TGTGCTAGTGAGTTGACAGGGTTTGCTTTCTTT
D gene: TRBD1; clone size: NA; V gene: TRBV11-3; J gene: TRBJ2-1; CDR3 protein: CASSLHGQGSYNEQFF; CDR3 DNA: TGTGCCAGCAGCTTACACGGACAGGGCTCCTACAATGAGCAGTTCTTC
D gene: NA; clone size: NA; V gene: TRBV19; J gene: TRBJ1-1; CDR3 protein: CASSIGTGGNTEAFF; CDR3 DNA: TGTGCCAGTAGTATAGGGACGGGAGGGAACACTGAAGCTTTCTTT
D gene: NA; clone size: NA; V gene: TRBV6-6; J gene: TRBJ1-1; CDR3 protein: CASSSDLTGGNTEAFF; CDR3 DNA: TGTGCCAGCAGCTCGGACCTGACAGGTGGGAACACTGAAGCTTTCTTT
D gene: NA; clone size: NA; V gene: TRBV7-3; J gene: TRBJ1-1; CDR3 protein: CASSPQGFTEAFF; CDR3 DNA: TGTGCCAGCAGCCCACAGGGATTTACTGAAGCTTTCTTT
D gene: TRBD1; clone size: NA; V gene: TRBV10-3; J gene: TRBJ2-7; CDR3 protein: CAIRAPGQGSYEQYF; CDR3 DNA: TGTGCCATCAGAGCCCCGGGACAGGGAAGCTACGAGCAGTACTTC